Described below is a single T cell receptor beta chain sequence and its context. Its antigen is undetermined. CDR1 and CDR2 from the germline V gene are SGHTA and FQGTGA. The CDR3 has 14 amino acids. With 5 bases removed from V and 4 bases from J, the gap between germline ends came to 14 bases. The data stem from a study of shared clonotypes between healthy human individuals. The study's findings and limits: It was the few donors that limited the genetic and exposure-history diversity represented.

Some clones are missing from TCRdb's copy, which holds only in-frame ones; the method was immunoSEQ multiplex PCR. The sample records 2 million to 3 million clones, over 85% being singletons. This clonotype was sampled from a man aged 18 to 29 in good health. Some clones in this sample may be carry-over from other donors' samples. The chain is built from TRBV7-3 and TRBJ1-1; D gene unclear. The specimen sequenced was naive CD4+ T cells from PBMCs. Indicated subset: CD45RA+ positively selected. The CDR3 DNA is TGTGCCAGCAGCGCCATTGGAGGCGGCACTGAAGCTTTCTTT. This codes for CASSAIGGGTEAFF.